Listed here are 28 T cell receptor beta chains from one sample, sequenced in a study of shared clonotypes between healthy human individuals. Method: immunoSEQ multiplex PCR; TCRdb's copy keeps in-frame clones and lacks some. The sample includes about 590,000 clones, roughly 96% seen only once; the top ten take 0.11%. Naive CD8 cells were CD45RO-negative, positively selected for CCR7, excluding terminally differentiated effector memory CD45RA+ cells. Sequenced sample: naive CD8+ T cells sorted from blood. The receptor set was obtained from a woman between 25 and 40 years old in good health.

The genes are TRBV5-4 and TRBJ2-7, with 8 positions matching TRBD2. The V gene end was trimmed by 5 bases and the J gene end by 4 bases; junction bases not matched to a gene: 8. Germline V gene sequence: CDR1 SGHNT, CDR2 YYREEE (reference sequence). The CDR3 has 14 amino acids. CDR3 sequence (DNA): TGTGCCAGCAGTCTCAGCGGGAGTCTGTACGAGCAGTACTTC. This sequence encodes CASSLSGSLYEQYF.

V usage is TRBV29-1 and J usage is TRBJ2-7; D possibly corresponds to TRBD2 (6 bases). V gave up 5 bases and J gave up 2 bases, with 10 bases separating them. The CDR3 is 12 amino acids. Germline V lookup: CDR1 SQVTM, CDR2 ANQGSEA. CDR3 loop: CSVRDFTYEQYF. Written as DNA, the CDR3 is TGCAGCGTTCGGGACTTTACCTACGAGCAGTACTTC.

CDR3 nucleotides: TGTGCCAGCAGTCCCGGGACTAGCGACCCCCTCACAGATACGCAGTATTTT. Encoded protein: CASSPGTSDPLTDTQYF. This rearrangement joins TRBV6-4 to TRBJ2-3; 10 bases line up with TRBD2. The CDR3 spans 17 residues. Germline V lookup: CDR1 MRHNA, CDR2 SNTAGT. V shed 5 bases and J 2 bases; nucleotides not matched to a gene: 10.

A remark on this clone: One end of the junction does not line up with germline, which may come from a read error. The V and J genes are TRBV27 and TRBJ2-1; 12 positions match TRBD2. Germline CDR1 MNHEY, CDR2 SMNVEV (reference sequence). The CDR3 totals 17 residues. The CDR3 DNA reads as TGTGCCAGCAGTTTAGGACTAGCGGGGAACTCCCACAATGAGCAGTTCTTC. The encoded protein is CASSLGLAGNSHNEQFF.

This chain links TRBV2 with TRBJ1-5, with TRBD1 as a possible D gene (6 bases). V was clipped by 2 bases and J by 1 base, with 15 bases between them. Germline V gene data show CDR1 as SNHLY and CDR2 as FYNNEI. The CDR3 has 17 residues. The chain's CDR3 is CASSESQGTESNQPQHF. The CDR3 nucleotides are TGTGCCAGCAGTGAAAGTCAGGGGACCGAGAGCAATCAGCCCCAGCATTTT.

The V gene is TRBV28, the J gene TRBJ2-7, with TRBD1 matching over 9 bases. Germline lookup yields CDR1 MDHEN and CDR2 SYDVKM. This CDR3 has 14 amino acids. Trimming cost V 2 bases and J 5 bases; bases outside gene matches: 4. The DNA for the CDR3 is TGTGCCAGCAGTTTAGGGACAGGGAATAACGAGCAGTACTTC. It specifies CASSLGTGNNEQYF.

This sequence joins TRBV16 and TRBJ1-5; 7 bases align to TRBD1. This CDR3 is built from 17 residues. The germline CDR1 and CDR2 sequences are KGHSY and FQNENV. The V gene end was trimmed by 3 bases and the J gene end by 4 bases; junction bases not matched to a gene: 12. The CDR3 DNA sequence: TGTGCCAGCAGCCAGGGACCCGACAGGGACCCGAATCAGCCCCAGCATTTT. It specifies CASSQGPDRDPNQPQHF.

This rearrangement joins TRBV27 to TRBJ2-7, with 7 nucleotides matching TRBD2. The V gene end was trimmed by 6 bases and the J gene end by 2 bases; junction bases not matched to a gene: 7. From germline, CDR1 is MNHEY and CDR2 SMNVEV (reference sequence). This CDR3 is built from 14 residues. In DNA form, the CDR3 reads TGTGCCAGCAGCCCGGGACTACGAACCTACGAGCAGTACTTC. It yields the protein CASSPGLRTYEQYF.

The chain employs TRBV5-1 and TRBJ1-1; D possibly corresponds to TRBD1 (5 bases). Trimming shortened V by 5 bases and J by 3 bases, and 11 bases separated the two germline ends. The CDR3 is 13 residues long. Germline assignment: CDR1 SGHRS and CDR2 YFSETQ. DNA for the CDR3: TGCGCCAGCAGGGAGGGCAGGGACACTGAAGCTTTCTTT. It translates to CASREGRDTEAFF.

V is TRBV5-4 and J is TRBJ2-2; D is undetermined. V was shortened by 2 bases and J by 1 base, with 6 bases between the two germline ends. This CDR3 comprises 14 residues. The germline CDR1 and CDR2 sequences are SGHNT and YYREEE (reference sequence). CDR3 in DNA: TGTGCCAGCAGCTTTCGCGGGAACACCGGGGAGCTGTTTTTT. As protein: CASSFRGNTGELFF. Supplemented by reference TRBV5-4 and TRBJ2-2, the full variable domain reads ETGVTQSPTHLIKTRGQQVTLRCSSQSGHNTVSWYQQALGQGPQFIFQYYREEENGRGNFPPRFSGLQFPNYSSELNVNALELDDSALYLCASSFRGNTGELFFGEGSRLTVL.

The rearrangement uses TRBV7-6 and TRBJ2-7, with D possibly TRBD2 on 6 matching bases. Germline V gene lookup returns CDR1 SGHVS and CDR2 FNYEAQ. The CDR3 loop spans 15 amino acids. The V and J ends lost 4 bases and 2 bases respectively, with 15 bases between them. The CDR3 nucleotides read TGTGCCAGCAGCTACGGGACGGAGGGGACCTACGAGCAGTACTTC. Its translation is CASSYGTEGTYEQYF.

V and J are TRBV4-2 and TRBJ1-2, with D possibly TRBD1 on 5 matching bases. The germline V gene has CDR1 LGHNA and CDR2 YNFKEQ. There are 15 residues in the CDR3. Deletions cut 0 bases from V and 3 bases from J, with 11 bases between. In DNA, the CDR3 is TGTGCCAGCAGCCAAGATGGGGGGAGTTACTATGGCTACACCTTC. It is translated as CASSQDGGSYYGYTF.

DNA for the CDR3: TGTGCCAGCAGTGCCGAAGCCGGGGAGCTGTTTTTT. It translates to CASSAEAGELFF. This rearrangement joins TRBV9 to TRBJ2-2; unclear D gene. CDR1 and CDR2 (germline): SGDLS, YYNGEE. Between the trimmed V and J ends, which lost 5 bases and 6 bases, there was a span of 8 bases. The CDR3 has 12 residues.

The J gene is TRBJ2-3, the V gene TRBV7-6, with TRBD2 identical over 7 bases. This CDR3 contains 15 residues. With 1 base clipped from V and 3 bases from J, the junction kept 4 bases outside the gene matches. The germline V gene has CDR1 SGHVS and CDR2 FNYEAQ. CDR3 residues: CASSLVGGRTDTQYF. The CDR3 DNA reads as TGTGCCAGCAGCTTAGTAGGCGGGAGAACAGATACGCAGTATTTT.

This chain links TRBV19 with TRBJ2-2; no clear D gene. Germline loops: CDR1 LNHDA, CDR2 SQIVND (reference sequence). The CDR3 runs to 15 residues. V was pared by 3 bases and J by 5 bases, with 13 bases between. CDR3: CASSILPLNTGELFF. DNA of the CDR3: TGTGCCAGTAGTATCCTACCTTTGAATACCGGGGAGCTGTTTTTT.

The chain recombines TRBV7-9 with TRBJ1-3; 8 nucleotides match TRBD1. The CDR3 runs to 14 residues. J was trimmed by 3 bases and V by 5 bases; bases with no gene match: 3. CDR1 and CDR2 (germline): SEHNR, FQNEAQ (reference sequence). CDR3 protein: CASSPGTGGNTIYF. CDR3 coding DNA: TGTGCCAGCAGCCCCGGGACAGGTGGAAACACCATATATTTT.

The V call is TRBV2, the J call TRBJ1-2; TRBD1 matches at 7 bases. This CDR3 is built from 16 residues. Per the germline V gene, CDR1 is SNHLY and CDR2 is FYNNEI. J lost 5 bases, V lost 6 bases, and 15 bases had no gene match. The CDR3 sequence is CASSLGAGTEKYGYTF. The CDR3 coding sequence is TGTGCCAGCAGCCTAGGGGCCGGGACAGAAAAATATGGCTACACCTTC.

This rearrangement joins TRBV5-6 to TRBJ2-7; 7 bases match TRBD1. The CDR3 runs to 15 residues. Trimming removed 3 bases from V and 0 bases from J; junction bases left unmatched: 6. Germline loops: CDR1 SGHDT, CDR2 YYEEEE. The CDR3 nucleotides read TGTGCCAGCAGCTCCTTCGGGACAGTCTCCTACGAGCAGTACTTC. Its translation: CASSSFGTVSYEQYF. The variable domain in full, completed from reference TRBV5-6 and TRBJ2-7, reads DAGVTQSPTHLIKTRGQQVTLRCSPKSGHDTVSWYQQALGQGPQFIFQYYEEEERQRGNFPDRFSGHQFPNYSSELNVNALLLGDSALYLCASSSFGTVSYEQYFGPGTRLTVT.

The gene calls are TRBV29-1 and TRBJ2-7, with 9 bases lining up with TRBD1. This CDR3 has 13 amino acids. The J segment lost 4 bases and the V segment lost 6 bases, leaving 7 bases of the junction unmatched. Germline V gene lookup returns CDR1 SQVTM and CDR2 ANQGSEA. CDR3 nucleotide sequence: TGCAGCGTAGTAACAGGGGGCAATTACGAGCAGTACTTC. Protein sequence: CSVVTGGNYEQYF.

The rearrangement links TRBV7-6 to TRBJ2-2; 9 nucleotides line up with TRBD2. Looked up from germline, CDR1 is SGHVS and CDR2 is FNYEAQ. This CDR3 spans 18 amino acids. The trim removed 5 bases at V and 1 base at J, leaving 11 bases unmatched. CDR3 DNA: TGTGCCAGCAGCCTCGGGGTAGCGGGAGACAAGAACACCGGGGAGCTGTTTTTT. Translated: CASSLGVAGDKNTGELFF.

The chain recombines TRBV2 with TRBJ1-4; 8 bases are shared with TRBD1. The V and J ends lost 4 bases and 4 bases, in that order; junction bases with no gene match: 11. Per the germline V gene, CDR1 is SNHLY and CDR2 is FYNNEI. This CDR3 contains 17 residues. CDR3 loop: CASSGESGGEFNEKLFF. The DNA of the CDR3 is TGTGCCAGCAGTGGAGAATCAGGGGGCGAATTTAATGAAAAACTGTTTTTT.

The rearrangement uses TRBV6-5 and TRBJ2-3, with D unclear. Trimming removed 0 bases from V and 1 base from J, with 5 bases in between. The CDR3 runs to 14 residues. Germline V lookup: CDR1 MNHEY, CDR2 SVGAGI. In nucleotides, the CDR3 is TGTGCCAGCAGTTACTCGGCAGGCACAGATACGCAGTATTTT. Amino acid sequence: CASSYSAGTDTQYF.

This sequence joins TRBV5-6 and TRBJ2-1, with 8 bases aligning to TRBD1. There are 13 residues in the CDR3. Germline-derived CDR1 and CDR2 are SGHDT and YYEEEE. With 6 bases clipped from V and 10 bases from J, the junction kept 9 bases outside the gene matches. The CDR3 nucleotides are TGTGCCAGCATATTACCCAGGACAGGGGAGCAGTTCTTC. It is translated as CASILPRTGEQFF.

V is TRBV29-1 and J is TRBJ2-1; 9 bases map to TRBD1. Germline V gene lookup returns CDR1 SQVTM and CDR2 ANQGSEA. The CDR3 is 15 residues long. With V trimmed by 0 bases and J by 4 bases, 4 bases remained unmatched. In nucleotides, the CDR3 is TGCAGCGTTGAAGACACCGGGACAGGGTACAATGAGCAGTTCTTC. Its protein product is CSVEDTGTGYNEQFF.

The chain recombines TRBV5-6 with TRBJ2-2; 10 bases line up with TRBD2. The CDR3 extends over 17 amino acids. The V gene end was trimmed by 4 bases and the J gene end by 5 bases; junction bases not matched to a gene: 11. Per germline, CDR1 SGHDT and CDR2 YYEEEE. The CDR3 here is CASSAYLAGDRTGELFF. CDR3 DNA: TGTGCCAGCAGCGCTTACCTAGCGGGAGATCGTACCGGGGAGCTGTTTTTT.

CDR3 sequence reads: CASSLATGMHNEQFF. CDR3 nucleotides: TGTGCCAGCAGCTTAGCGACAGGGATGCACAATGAGCAGTTCTTC. The chain recombines TRBV5-6 with TRBJ2-1; 7 nucleotides agree with TRBD1. V lost 2 bases, J lost 5 bases, and 7 bases stayed unmatched. Per germline, CDR1 SGHDT and CDR2 YYEEEE. The CDR3 length is 15 residues.

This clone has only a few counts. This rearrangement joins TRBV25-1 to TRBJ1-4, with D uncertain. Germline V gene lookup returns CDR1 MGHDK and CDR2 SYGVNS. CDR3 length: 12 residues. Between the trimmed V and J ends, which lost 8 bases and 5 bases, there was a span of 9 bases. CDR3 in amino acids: CASASLNEKLFF. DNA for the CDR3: TGTGCCAGCGCCTCCCTAAATGAAAAACTGTTTTTT.

The CDR3 nucleotides read TGCAGCACCTCTTCCCCCGGACAGATAGTGGCGGATACGCAGTATTTT. Amino acids: CSTSSPGQIVADTQYF. This chain joins TRBV29-1 and TRBJ2-3, with D maybe TRBD1 (6 bases). The CDR3 extends over 16 amino acids. Between the trimmed V and J ends, which lost 8 bases and 6 bases, there was a span of 27 bases. In germline, CDR1 is SQVTM, CDR2 ANQGSEA.